The 32 T cell receptor beta chains below all came from one sample that was sequenced in a study of OX40 agonist ivuxolimab in advanced cancers. The table came from immunoSEQ multiplex PCR; TCRdb's copy has only in-frame clones and leaves some out. Of 45,000 to 60,000 clones detected, roughly 87% appear once; the ten largest clones hold 5% to 6.5%. This sample comprised CD4+ or CD8+ T cells sorted from blood, obtained in a trial of the OX40 agonist ivuxolimab. The receptors shown here come from an adult with an advanced solid tumor such as melanoma, head and neck, liver or kidney cancer.

This clone was recorded a few times. The chain employs TRBV28 and TRBJ1-3; the D is unclear. V was shortened by 8 bases and J by 0 bases, with 14 bases between the two germline ends. The CDR3 contains 15 residues. Germline CDR1 MDHEN, CDR2 SYDVKM. CDR3 region: CASRPAYPSGNTIYF. The DNA for the CDR3 is TGTGCCAGCCGACCCGCTTACCCCTCTGGAAACACCATATATTTT.

The J gene is TRBJ2-7, the V gene TRBV19; possible D gene TRBD2, 5 bases. Germline V gene sequence: CDR1 LNHDA, CDR2 SQIVND (reference sequence). The V end was cut by 6 bases, the J end by 4 bases, with 19 bases between. CDR3 length: 15 amino acids. CDR3: CASRAGAVGGYEQYF. The CDR3, as DNA: TGTGCCAGTAGGGCGGGCGCGGTCGGCGGGTACGAGCAGTACTTC.

The J gene is TRBJ2-3, the V gene TRBV4-1; D not resolved. With 4 bases removed from V and 6 bases from J, the gap between germline ends came to 8 bases. This CDR3 has 12 amino acids. CDR1 is MGHRA, CDR2 YSYEKL, per germline. The CDR3 DNA is TGCGCCAGCAGCCTTAGTTGGGATACGCAGTATTTT. This sequence encodes CASSLSWDTQYF.

The rearrangement uses TRBV4-1 and TRBJ1-1; D is undetermined. There are 13 residues in the CDR3. Trimming removed 1 base from V and 4 bases from J, with 7 bases in between. Germline-derived CDR1 and CDR2 are MGHRA and YSYEKL. The CDR3 DNA reads as TGCGCCAGCAGCCAAGTATTGGGCACTGAAGCTTTCTTT. Encoded protein: CASSQVLGTEAFF.

A word on this clone: Other DNA sequences within the sample encode an identical CDR3. This sequence joins TRBV27 and TRBJ1-1, with no clear D. The CDR3 has 13 amino acids. V was cut by 2 bases and J by 2 bases, with 6 bases left in between. Germline CDR1 and CDR2: MNHEY and SMNVEV (reference sequence). CDR3 loop: CASSLGLNTEAFF. In nucleotides, the CDR3 is TGTGCCAGCAGTTTAGGTCTAAACACTGAAGCTTTCTTT.

This clone was seen once. CDR3 nucleotides: TGTGCCAGCGGCCCACTAGCGGGGGGACTCCACGAGCAGTACGTC. This codes for CASGPLAGGLHEQYV. This chain joins TRBV27 and TRBJ2-7; 12 bases are shared with TRBD2. The CDR3 is 15 residues long. CDR1 is MNHEY, CDR2 SMNVEV, per germline (reference sequence). V shed 8 bases, J shed 5 bases, and the junction held 10 bases outside the gene matches.

Written as DNA, the CDR3 is TGTGCCAGCAGCGACAACTACAATGAGCAGTTCTTC. It yields the protein CASSDNYNEQFF. J is TRBJ2-1 and V is TRBV27; D not resolved. The CDR3 contains 12 residues. The germline gives CDR1 MNHEY, CDR2 SMNVEV (reference sequence). Trimming took off 6 bases at V and 3 bases at J, with 6 bases between the two ends.

This clone came up once. This chain joins TRBV19 and TRBJ1-1; D is ambiguous. V was trimmed by 6 bases and J by 0 bases, leaving 8 bases between them. The CDR3 is 13 residues long. Germline V gene data show CDR1 as LNHDA and CDR2 as SQIVND (reference sequence). CDR3 amino acids: CASSQSVNTEAFF. The CDR3, as DNA: TGTGCCAGTAGCCAATCCGTGAACACTGAAGCTTTCTTT.

This chain connects TRBV11-2 to TRBJ2-1; D unresolved. Per the germline V gene, CDR1 is SGHAT and CDR2 is FQNNGV. This CDR3 spans 15 amino acids. V was shortened by 1 base and J by 0 bases, with 7 bases between the two germline ends. CDR3 residues: CASSLGSSSYNEQFF. For the CDR3, the DNA is TGTGCCAGCAGCTTAGGGAGTAGCTCCTACAATGAGCAGTTCTTC. The entire variable domain, with the rest obtained from reference TRBV11-2 and TRBJ2-1, is as follows: EAGVAQSPRYKIIEKRQSVAFWCNPISGHATLYWYQQILGQGPKLLIQFQNNGVVDDSQLPKDRFSAERLKGVDSTLKIQPAKLEDSAVYLCASSLGSSSYNEQFFGPGTRLTVL.

The V call is TRBV9, the J call TRBJ2-7, with D maybe TRBD1 (6 bases). Germline CDR1 reads SGDLS; CDR2 reads YYNGEE. V was shortened by 0 bases and J by 4 bases, with 14 bases between the two germline ends. This CDR3 has 15 residues. The CDR3 spells CASSVDPTGKYEQYF. Written as DNA, the CDR3 is TGTGCCAGCAGCGTAGACCCCACAGGGAAATACGAGCAGTACTTC.

This clone was seen a few times. The gene calls are TRBV7-9 and TRBJ2-1, with 10 bases fitting TRBD2. V shed 2 bases and J 5 bases; nucleotides not matched to a gene: 12. Germline CDR1 and CDR2: SEHNR and FQNEAQ (reference sequence). There are 18 residues in the CDR3. CDR3 sequence (DNA): TGTGCCAGCAGCTTACCTCGGACTAGCGGAGGCATCCACAATGAGCAGTTCTTC. The encoded protein is CASSLPRTSGGIHNEQFF.

This chain links TRBV4-1 with TRBJ1-6; perhaps TRBD1 as D (6 bases). CDR1 is MGHRA, CDR2 YSYEKL, per germline. Trimming took off 2 bases at V and 10 bases at J, with 15 bases between the two ends. The CDR3 is 15 residues long. The CDR3 DNA is TGCGCCAGCAGCCAAAGGACAGCGGAGGGATCACCCCTCCACTTT. Protein: CASSQRTAEGSPLHF.

This chain uses TRBV6-5 with TRBJ1-2; D possibly corresponds to TRBD1 (5 bases). V dropped 2 bases and J dropped 3 bases, with 10 bases sitting between them. Looked up from germline, CDR1 is MNHEY and CDR2 is SVGAGI. The CDR3 is made up of 14 amino acids. The DNA of the CDR3 is TGTGCCAGCAGTTACCGGGGCAGGGACTATGGCTACACCTTC. Protein sequence: CASSYRGRDYGYTF.

The chain couples TRBV5-1 to TRBJ2-1, with D uncertain. V shed 5 bases and J shed 4 bases, with 7 bases lying between them. This CDR3 is built from 12 residues. Germline V gene data show CDR1 as SGHRS and CDR2 as YFSETQ. CDR3 region: CASRESYNEQFF. In DNA form, the CDR3 reads TGCGCCAGCAGAGAAAGTTACAATGAGCAGTTCTTC.

The J gene is TRBJ2-7, the V gene TRBV29-1, with a weak D call TRBD2 (5 bases). Trimming pared 7 bases from V and 5 bases from J, leaving 15 bases between. The CDR3 covers 12 residues. Germline CDR1 reads SQVTM; CDR2 reads ANQGSEA. The CDR3 reads CSAGLAGHEQYF. The DNA of the CDR3 is TGCAGCGCCGGACTCGCGGGCCACGAGCAGTACTTC.

The V gene is TRBV2, the J gene TRBJ2-5; 10 nucleotides match TRBD2. V trimming: 6 bases; J trimming: 7 bases; junction bases outside the gene matches: 8. This CDR3 region has 14 residues. Germline CDR1 is SNHLY and CDR2 is FYNNEI. The CDR3 here is CASRTTSGDVTQYF. For the CDR3, the DNA is TGTGCCAGCAGAACCACTAGCGGGGACGTGACCCAGTACTTC.

This chain joins TRBV28 and TRBJ1-2, with TRBD1 identical over 8 bases. Germline assignment: CDR1 MDHEN and CDR2 SYDVKM. The CDR3 runs to 13 residues. V was pared by 6 bases and J by 6 bases, with 6 bases of the junction left unmatched. This CDR3 reads CASRDPGGDGYTF. The CDR3 bases are TGTGCCAGCAGAGACCCAGGGGGCGATGGCTACACCTTC.

The genes are TRBV2 and TRBJ2-1; D is unresolved. The ends were cut back, 7 bases at V and 1 base at J, with 14 bases in the middle. CDR3 size: 15 residues. Germline CDR1 SNHLY, CDR2 FYNNEI. CDR3 loop: CASIATGVSYNEQFF. The CDR3 nucleotides are TGTGCCAGCATCGCGACGGGTGTATCCTACAATGAGCAGTTCTTC. Full variable domain (remainder filled in from reference TRBV2 and TRBJ2-1): EPEVTQTPSHQVTQMGQEVILRCVPISNHLYFYWYRQILGQKVEFLVSFYNNEISEKSEIFDDQFSVERPDGSNFTLKIRSTKLEDSAMYFCASIATGVSYNEQFFGPGTRLTVL.

This clone has a single count. The V and J genes are TRBV7-2 and TRBJ2-7; D is unresolved. V was clipped by 3 bases and J by 1 base, with 7 bases between them. The V gene's germline CDR1 is SGHTA and CDR2 FQGNSA. CDR3 size: 13 residues. The CDR3 nucleotides are TGTGCCAGCAGCTTCCTCTTATCCTACGAGCAGTACTTC. It specifies CASSFLLSYEQYF.

This clone showed up just once. J is TRBJ1-5 and V is TRBV19; unclear D gene. There are 12 residues in the CDR3. With 3 bases removed from V and 9 bases from J, the gap between germline ends came to 9 bases. Germline CDR1 is LNHDA and CDR2 is SQIVND (reference sequence). The CDR3 DNA follows: TGTGCCAGTAGTATGGTCAGCGGGCCCCAGCATTTT. Encoded protein: CASSMVSGPQHF.

This clone was seen only once. J is TRBJ2-7 and V is TRBV7-7, with 10 bases lining up with TRBD2. Germline V lookup: CDR1 SSHAT, CDR2 FNYEAQ (reference sequence). Trimming took 3 bases from V and 7 from J; bases not matched to a gene: 3. The CDR3 is 13 residues long. The CDR3 protein is CASSFTLAGEQYF. CDR3 sequence (DNA): TGTGCCAGCAGCTTCACACTAGCGGGGGAGCAGTACTTC.

The V call is TRBV4-1, the J call TRBJ2-7; tentative D call: TRBD2 (6 bases). The V and J ends lost 1 base and 2 bases respectively, with 12 bases between them. Germline V CDR1 and CDR2: MGHRA, YSYEKL. CDR3 length: 15 amino acids. The CDR3 is CASSQARGQAYEQYF. The CDR3 region has the DNA TGCGCCAGCAGCCAAGCGCGGGGCCAGGCCTACGAGCAGTACTTC.

V gene TRBV4-1 combines with J gene TRBJ1-1; TRBD1 agrees at 9 bases. With V trimmed by 7 bases and J by 2 bases, 8 bases remained unmatched. CDR1 and CDR2 from the germline V gene are MGHRA and YSYEKL. The CDR3 covers 15 residues. The CDR3 region is CASNPGTGFNTEAFF. The CDR3 DNA reads TGCGCCAGCAACCCCGGGACAGGGTTTAACACTGAAGCTTTCTTT.

The chain couples TRBV21-1 to TRBJ2-7; the listed D gene, TRBD1, was not tested against the DNA. TRBV21-1 is classified as a pseudogene. This CDR3 has 15 residues. The CDR3 DNA reads TGTGCCAGCAGCAAAATTGGGACAGGGGGCCACGAGCAGTACGTC. As protein: CASSKIGTGGHEQYV.

The chain couples TRBV19 to TRBJ1-1; 8 bases map to TRBD1. The CDR3 is made up of 14 amino acids. CDR1 is LNHDA, CDR2 SQIVND, per germline (reference sequence). The ends lost 10 bases at V and 1 base at J; junction bases unmatched: 8. Here the CDR3 DNA reads TGTGCCACCGCGGTCGGACAGGGGAACACTGAAGCTTTCTTT. Amino acid sequence: CATAVGQGNTEAFF.

The V and J genes are TRBV19 and TRBJ2-1; 11 nucleotides match TRBD2. The CDR3 has 16 amino acids. Trimming at V came to 2 bases and at J to 7 bases, leaving 7 bases not matched to a gene. Germline values: CDR1 LNHDA, CDR2 SQIVND (reference sequence). CDR3 in amino acids: CASSILISGRENEQFF. Here the CDR3 DNA reads TGTGCCAGTAGTATATTGATTAGCGGGAGGGAGAATGAGCAGTTCTTC.

The V and J genes are TRBV11-2 and TRBJ1-1; D gene unclear. The ends were cut back, 1 base at V and 1 base at J, with 10 bases in the middle. CDR3 size: 15 residues. Germline V lookup: CDR1 SGHAT, CDR2 FQNNGV. CDR3 in amino acids: CASSLGPGPNTEAFF. The CDR3 nucleotides are TGTGCCAGCAGCTTAGGGCCGGGCCCGAACACTGAAGCTTTCTTT.

The chain recombines TRBV9 with TRBJ1-1; D is unclear. Germline V CDR1 and CDR2: SGDLS, YYNGEE. Trimming removed 0 bases at V and 3 bases at J, with 6 bases between. CDR3 size: 13 residues. CDR3 sequence: CASSVEAHTEAFF. As DNA, the CDR3 is TGTGCCAGCAGCGTAGAAGCCCACACTGAAGCTTTCTTT.

This clone was counted a single time. The rearrangement joins TRBV15 to TRBJ2-1; 10 bases are a match to TRBD2. The CDR3 runs 18 residues. V shed 0 bases, J shed 4 bases, and the junction held 9 bases outside the gene matches. Germline V gives CDR1 LNHNV, CDR2 YYDKDF (reference sequence). The CDR3 sequence is CATSRDRLLAGPYNEQFF. CDR3 DNA: TGTGCCACCAGCAGAGATCGGTTACTAGCGGGACCTTACAATGAGCAGTTCTTC.

The chain carries TRBV6-1 and TRBJ1-5; tentative D call: TRBD1 (5 bases). This CDR3 contains 15 residues. V lost 6 bases to trimming and J lost 0 bases, with 12 bases between them. CDR1 MNHNS and CDR2 SASEGT come from the germline V gene. The CDR3 loop is CASSELGGSNQPQHF. The CDR3 coding sequence is TGTGCCAGCAGCGAGCTTGGGGGTAGCAATCAGCCCCAGCATTTT.

The CDR3 here is CASSDMQGNTEAFF. CDR3 sequence (DNA): TGTGCCAGCAGCGATATGCAGGGGAACACTGAAGCTTTCTTT. The chain carries TRBV25-1 and TRBJ1-1; D perhaps matches TRBD1 (5 bases). Germline-derived CDR1 and CDR2 are MGHDK and SYGVNS. The V end was cut by 6 bases, the J end by 1 base, with 12 bases between. The CDR3 is made up of 14 amino acids.

The chain is built from TRBV6-5 and TRBJ2-2, with D unclear. The CDR3 has 12 amino acids. V lost 6 bases to trimming and J lost 6 bases, with 8 bases between them. Germline V gene sequence: CDR1 MNHEY, CDR2 SVGAGI. CDR3 residues: CASSYGPGELFF. The DNA of the CDR3 is TGTGCCAGCAGCTACGGTCCCGGGGAGCTGTTTTTT.